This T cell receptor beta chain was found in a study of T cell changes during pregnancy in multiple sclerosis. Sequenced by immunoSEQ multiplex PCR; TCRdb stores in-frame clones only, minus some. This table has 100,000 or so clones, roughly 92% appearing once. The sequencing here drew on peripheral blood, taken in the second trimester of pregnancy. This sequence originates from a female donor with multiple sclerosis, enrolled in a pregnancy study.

The CDR3 coding sequence is TGTGCCAGTAGTACCGCCCGGGTAGACAATCAGCCCCAGCATTTT. Amino acid sequence: CASSTARVDNQPQHF. The rearrangement links TRBV19 to TRBJ1-5; D is unresolved. The CDR3 is made up of 15 amino acids. Per germline, CDR1 LNHDA and CDR2 SQIVND (reference sequence). V lost 4 bases to trimming and J lost 3 bases, with 13 bases between them.